The 18 T cell receptor beta chains below were found in one sample sequenced in a study of blood T cell repertoires in COVID-19. Generated by immunoSEQ multiplex PCR, the TCRdb table keeps only in-frame clones and is missing some. The sample comprises over 150,000 clones, under 85% of which are singletons, and 0.6% to 0.65% rests with the top ten. The material sequenced was peripheral blood. The receptors come from a man aged 60-69 years with COVID-19, enrolled during active disease.

The chain uses TRBV7-9 and TRBJ1-4; no reliable D call. Germline CDR1 is SEHNR and CDR2 is FQNEAQ (reference sequence). V was trimmed by 5 bases and J by 8 bases, leaving 9 bases between them. The CDR3 contains 12 residues. CDR3 in DNA: TGTGCCAGCAGCCCCAGCGGCGAAAAACTGTTTTTT. It specifies CASSPSGEKLFF.

This clone was detected only once. The V and J genes are TRBV15 and TRBJ2-3, with D possibly TRBD2 on 7 matching bases. The CDR3 length is 17 residues. V was trimmed by 4 bases and J by 0 bases, leaving 17 bases between them. Looked up from germline, CDR1 is LNHNV and CDR2 is YYDKDF (reference sequence). The CDR3 nucleotides read TGTGCCACCAGCACCCTGGGAGGGGGTCTCAGCACAGATACGCAGTATTTT. Amino acids: CATSTLGGGLSTDTQYF.

This clone was picked up a small number of times. The genes are TRBV4-3 and TRBJ1-2; weak D call: TRBD1 (5 bases). The CDR3 spans 15 residues. The ends were cut back, 0 bases at V and 7 bases at J, with 15 bases in the middle. The germline CDR1 and CDR2 sequences are LGHNA and YSLEER. The CDR3 spells CASSQDLGSGGGYTF. The CDR3 DNA is TGCGCCAGCAGCCAAGATTTGGGGTCCGGGGGTGGCTACACCTTC.

The chain has TRBV7-9 and TRBJ1-4; D gene unclear. Germline CDR1 SEHNR, CDR2 FQNEAQ (reference sequence). This CDR3 comprises 13 residues. V lost 2 bases to trimming and J lost 7 bases, with 8 bases between them. CDR3 amino acids: CASSLNEFEKLFF. CDR3 DNA: TGTGCCAGCAGCTTAAATGAGTTTGAAAAACTGTTTTTT.

This clone is a singleton in its sample. The chain uses TRBV19 and TRBJ2-7; 8 positions agree with TRBD2. The CDR3 consists of 15 residues. CDR1 LNHDA and CDR2 SQIVND come from the germline V gene (reference sequence). Trimming removed 3 bases from V and 0 bases from J; junction bases left unmatched: 4. In DNA form, the CDR3 reads TGTGCCAGTAGTATGTACAGCGGGAGCTCCTACGAGCAGTACTTC. Protein product: CASSMYSGSSYEQYF.

V is TRBV13 and J is TRBJ1-2; TRBD1 aligns across 10 bases. The V and J ends lost 0 bases and 6 bases, in that order; junction bases with no gene match: 7. The CDR3 is 16 residues long. CDR1 PRHDT and CDR2 FYEKMQ come from the germline V gene (reference sequence). The CDR3 loop is CASSLGTGGDQDGYTF. DNA for the CDR3: TGTGCCAGCAGCTTAGGGACAGGGGGCGATCAGGATGGCTACACCTTC.

The table lists this clone with a count of one. The chain couples TRBV11-2 to TRBJ1-1, with TRBD1 as a possible D gene (5 bases). CDR1 is SGHAT and CDR2 is FQNNGV in the germline V gene. The V end lost 0 bases, the J end lost 1 base, and 12 bases lay between the germline ends. This CDR3 is 16 amino acids long. CDR3 residues: CASSLEGGIRNTEAFF. The CDR3 region has the DNA TGTGCCAGCAGCTTAGAGGGGGGAATCCGGAACACTGAAGCTTTCTTT.

Comments on this clone: Germline and junction disagree at one end, which may indicate a read error. The chain is built from TRBV2 and TRBJ1-6, with a tentative D call TRBD1 (6 bases). Germline-derived CDR1 and CDR2 are SNHLY and FYNNEI. The CDR3 spans 15 residues. CDR3 region: CASIERTALNSPLHF. The CDR3 DNA is TGTGCCAGCATTGAACGGACAGCCCTTAATTCACCCCTCCACTTT.

The rearrangement uses TRBV28 and TRBJ1-5, with D possibly being TRBD1 (5 bases). The V end lost 6 bases, the J end lost 0 bases, and 12 bases lay between the germline ends. The CDR3 sequence is 15 residues long. The V gene's germline CDR1 is MDHEN and CDR2 SYDVKM. The CDR3 is CASRNGGDSNQPQHF. The CDR3 coding sequence is TGTGCCAGCAGAAACGGGGGGGATAGCAATCAGCCCCAGCATTTT.

This clone is a singleton in its sample. The V gene is TRBV7-9, the J gene TRBJ1-1; D gene unclear. The CDR3 runs to 11 residues. With 5 bases removed from V and 9 bases from J, the gap between germline ends came to 10 bases. CDR1 and CDR2 (germline): SEHNR, FQNEAQ (reference sequence). For the CDR3, the DNA is TGTGCCAGCAGCCCCCGCGGTCAAGCTTTCTTT. The encoded protein is CASSPRGQAFF.

The rearrangement links TRBV27 to TRBJ1-1; unclear D gene. V shed 2 bases and J shed 0 bases, with 4 bases lying between them. The CDR3 consists of 13 residues. CDR1 MNHEY and CDR2 SMNVEV come from the germline V gene (reference sequence). The CDR3 region is CASSLSMNTEAFF. The CDR3 bases are TGTGCCAGCAGTTTAAGCATGAACACTGAAGCTTTCTTT.

Here the CDR3 reads CASTGPLSYGYTF. The CDR3 DNA reads as TGTGCCAGCACAGGGCCCTTGAGCTATGGCTACACCTTC. The chain employs TRBV28 and TRBJ1-2; D is possibly TRBD1 (5 bases). This CDR3 contains 13 residues. Trimming took 7 bases from V and 4 from J, leaving 13 bases between them. Germline V gene data show CDR1 as MDHEN and CDR2 as SYDVKM.

This clone was counted only a few times. J is TRBJ1-5 and V is TRBV4-2; 11 positions agree with TRBD1. V shed 0 bases, J shed 1 base, and the junction held 8 bases outside the gene matches. Germline V gene lookup returns CDR1 LGHNA and CDR2 YNFKEQ. The CDR3 runs 19 residues. This CDR3 reads CASSQDLSDRGLSNQPQHF. The DNA of the CDR3 is TGTGCCAGCAGCCAAGATCTTTCGGACAGGGGGCTAAGCAATCAGCCCCAGCATTTT.

DNA of the CDR3: TGTGCCAGCAGCTTGGTCCCCGGAGCCAAAAACATTCAGTACTTC. Translated: CASSLVPGAKNIQYF. The J gene is TRBJ2-4, the V gene TRBV11-2; D gene uncertain. Per germline, CDR1 SGHAT and CDR2 FQNNGV. V was trimmed by 3 bases and J by 0 bases, leaving 9 bases between them. This CDR3 has 15 amino acids.

The chain combines TRBV28 with TRBJ1-2; 9 nucleotides line up with TRBD1. CDR1 and CDR2 from the germline V gene are MDHEN and SYDVKM. J gave up 7 bases and V 10 bases, and 16 bases lay outside the gene matches. The CDR3 contains 15 residues. The CDR3 loop is CATRTSQGAVAGYTF. CDR3 DNA: TGTGCCACGCGCACATCACAGGGGGCTGTTGCTGGCTACACCTTC.

In this sample, this clone turned up once. This rearrangement joins TRBV5-1 to TRBJ2-3; D gene unclear. V shed 4 bases and J shed 0 bases, with 9 bases lying between them. The germline V gene encodes CDR1 SGHRS and CDR2 YFSETQ. CDR3 length: 14 residues. For the CDR3, the DNA is TGCGCCAGCAGCCTCACAGCTAGCACAGATACGCAGTATTTT. Protein product: CASSLTASTDTQYF.

As DNA, the CDR3 is TGTGCCAGCAACTGGGGGCAGAACACCGGGGAGCTGTTTTTT. Residues: CASNWGQNTGELFF. The chain couples TRBV9 to TRBJ2-2, with a tentative D call TRBD1 (6 bases). There are 14 residues in the CDR3. Looked up from germline, CDR1 is SGDLS and CDR2 is YYNGEE. V lost 6 bases and J 1 base, leaving 10 bases between the germline ends.

The V gene is TRBV5-1, the J gene TRBJ2-3, with D possibly TRBD2 on 5 matching bases. Trimming pared 4 bases from V and 6 bases from J, leaving 15 bases between. The CDR3 is 14 amino acids. Germline-derived CDR1 and CDR2 are SGHRS and YFSETQ. The CDR3 bases are TGCGCCAGCAGCGGAGGCACTAGTTCGGATACGCAGTATTTT. Amino acid sequence: CASSGGTSSDTQYF.